The source of this TCR beta chain is a study of identical twins. This clonotype was picked up many times. This CDR3 contains 16 residues. Trimming removed 5 bases from V and 2 bases from J; junction bases left unmatched: 8. CDR1 is SGHAT and CDR2 is FQNNGV in the germline V gene. TCRdb re-called the 5' RACE reads with MiXCR, one entry per CDR3 protein. Here the sample spans roughly 720,000 distinct CDR3 sequences, 15% to 20% being singletons. These data were likewise used in another study, on T cells expressing NK-cell markers.

The TCR comes from a woman in her late teens or twenties in good health. The sample consisted of PBMCs. The V call is TRBV11-2, the J call TRBJ2-7; 11 bases fit TRBD2. The CDR3 nucleotides are TGTGCCAGCAGCCACGCTAGCGGGGGGCGTGCCTACGAGCAGTACTTC. Translating it yields CASSHASGGRAYEQYF.